This T cell receptor (beta chain) was obtained from a study of T-cell reconstitution after alpha-beta-depleted transplantation in children. The study's findings and limits: Reportedly, alpha-beta T cells present about two months post-transplant originated from several hundred expanded clones of graft origin. Several patients had high TCRbeta diversity at day 60; it came from surviving recipient T cells and thymic progenitors. One year post-transplant, T-cell counts and diversity were largely derived from T cells produced anew.

TCRbeta library preparation incorporated unique molecular identifiers. TCRdb reprocessed the PCR reads with MiXCR, giving one entry per CDR3 protein. The sample includes 440,000 or so distinct CDR3 sequences, over 40% seen only once; the top ten take roughly 27%. Regarding this clonotype: Its antigen is not known.

Germline V gene data show CDR1 as LGHNA and CDR2 as YNFKEQ. CDR3 length: 16 amino acids. The V end was cut by 0 bases, the J end by 4 bases, with 13 bases between. The material sequenced was PBMCs, taken before TCRalphabeta/CD19-depleted stem cell transplant. The V gene is TRBV4-2, the J gene TRBJ2-1; D might be TRBD2 (6 bases). The TCR was taken from a girl between 2 and 10 years old with aplastic anemia, due to receive a stem cell transplant. CDR3 sequence: CASSQDGRDLYNEQFF. The CDR3 DNA sequence: TGTGCCAGCAGCCAAGATGGACGGGACTTGTACAATGAGCAGTTCTTC.